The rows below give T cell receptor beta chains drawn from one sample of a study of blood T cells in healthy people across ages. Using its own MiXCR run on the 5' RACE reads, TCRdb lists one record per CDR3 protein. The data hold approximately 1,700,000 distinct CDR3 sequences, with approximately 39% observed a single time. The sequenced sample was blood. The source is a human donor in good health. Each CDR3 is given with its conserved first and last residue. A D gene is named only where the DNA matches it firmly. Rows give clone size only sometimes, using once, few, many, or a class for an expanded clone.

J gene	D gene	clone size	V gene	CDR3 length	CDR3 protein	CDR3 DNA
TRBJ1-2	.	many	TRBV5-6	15	CASSLPGQGDYGYTF	TGTGCCAGCAGCTTGCCAGGGCAGGGAGACTATGGCTACACCTTC
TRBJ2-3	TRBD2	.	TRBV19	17	CASSIGPTSGGLDTQYF	TGTGCCAGTAGTATAGGGCCGACTAGCGGGGGTTTAGATACGCAGTATTTT
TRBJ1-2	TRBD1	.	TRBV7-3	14	CASSLNGQGLGYTF	TGTGCCAGCAGCTTAAACGGACAGGGGCTGGGCTACACCTTC
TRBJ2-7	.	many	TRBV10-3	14	CAVSYRGLSYEQYF	TGTGCCGTGAGCTATAGGGGTTTGTCCTACGAGCAGTACTTC
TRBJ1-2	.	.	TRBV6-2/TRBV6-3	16	CACSNQPRPGNYGYTF	TGTGCCTGCAGTAACCAACCCCGGCCAGGGAACTATGGCTACACCTTC
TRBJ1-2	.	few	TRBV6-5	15	CVSTRGARPNYGYTF	TGTGTCAGCACTCGTGGGGCCAGGCCAAACTATGGCTACACCTTC
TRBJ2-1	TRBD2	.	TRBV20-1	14	CSARDRRGGLTQFF	TGCAGTGCTAGAGATAGGCGGGGGGGCCTGACACAGTTCTTC
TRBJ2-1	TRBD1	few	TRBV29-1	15	CSVVGDSPKNNEQFF	TGCAGCGTTGTGGGGGACAGTCCGAAAAACAATGAGCAGTTCTTC
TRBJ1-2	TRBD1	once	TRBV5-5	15	CASAPGQAFNYGYTF	TGTGCCAGCGCCCCGGGACAGGCTTTTAACTATGGCTACACCTTC
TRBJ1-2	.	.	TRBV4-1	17	CASSHLPSRPANYGYTF	TGCGCCAGCAGCCATCTACCCAGCAGGCCAGCTAACTATGGCTACACCTTC
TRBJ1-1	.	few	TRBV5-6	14	CASSPKEGWGTAFF	TGTGCCAGCAGCCCTAAAGAGGGTTGGGGTACAGCTTTCTTT
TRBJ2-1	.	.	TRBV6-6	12	CASTPYDNEQFF	TGTGCCAGCACCCCATATGACAATGAGCAGTTCTTC
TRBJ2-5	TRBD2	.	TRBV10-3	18	CAISESYETSGGKETQYF	TGTGCCATCAGTGAGTCTTATGAGACTAGCGGAGGGAAAGAGACCCAGTACTTC
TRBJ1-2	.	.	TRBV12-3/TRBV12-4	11	CVSSSGWGYTF	TGTGTCAGCTCAAGCGGATGGGGCTACACCTTC
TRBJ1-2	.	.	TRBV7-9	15	CASSFGKSILFGYTF	TGTGCCAGCAGCTTCGGGAAATCGATTTTATTTGGCTACACCTTC
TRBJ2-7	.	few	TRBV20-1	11	CSVGPSYEQYF	TGCAGTGTGGGGCCATCCTACGAGCAGTACTTC
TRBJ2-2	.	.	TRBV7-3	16	CASSLFGGVNAGELFF	TGTGCCAGCAGCTTATTCGGGGGTGTGAACGCCGGGGAGCTGTTTTTT
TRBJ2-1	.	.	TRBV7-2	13	CASSLGGVGEQFF	TGTGCCAGCAGCTTGGGCGGTGTAGGGGAGCAGTTCTTC
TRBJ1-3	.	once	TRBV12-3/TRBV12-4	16	CASSFKVSASGNTIYF	TGTGCCAGCAGTTTCAAGGTCAGCGCCTCTGGAAACACCATATATTTT
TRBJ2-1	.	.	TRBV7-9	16	CASSFGPHSLYNEQFF	TGTGCCAGCAGCTTTGGGCCGCATTCCCTCTACAATGAGCAGTTCTTC
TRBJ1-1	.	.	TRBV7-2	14	CASRQGRANTEAFF	TGTGCCAGCAGGCAGGGTAGAGCGAACACTGAAGCTTTCTTT
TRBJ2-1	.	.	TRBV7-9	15	CATPRGESAYNEQFF	TGTGCCACTCCGAGGGGGGAGAGTGCCTACAATGAGCAGTTCTTC
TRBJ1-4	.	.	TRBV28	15	CASSPGWEEKQKLFF	TGTGCCAGCAGTCCCGGGTGGGAGGAAAAGCAAAAACTGTTTTTT
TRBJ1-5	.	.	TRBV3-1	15	CASSQVMGGNQPQHF	TGTGCCAGCAGCCAAGTCATGGGAGGGAATCAGCCCCAGCATTTT
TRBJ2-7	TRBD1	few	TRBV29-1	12	CSSRDSNYEQYF	TGCAGCTCTAGGGACAGCAACTACGAGCAGTACTTC
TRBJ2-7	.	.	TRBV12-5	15	CASGLGGSLSYEQYF	TGTGCTAGTGGTTTGGGGGGTTCCTTATCCTACGAGCAGTACTTC
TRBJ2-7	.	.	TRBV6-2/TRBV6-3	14	CASSPTPTSYEQYF	TGTGCCAGCAGTCCGACACCCACCTCTTACGAGCAGTACTTC